This TCR beta chain was sequenced during a study of beta chain features in type 1 diabetes. General observations from the study: A moderate, significant TCRB CDR3 shortening appeared in type 1 diabetes across four CD4+ subsets.

This CDR3 is 14 amino acids long. Germline CDR1 reads LGHNA; CDR2 reads YSLEER. With V trimmed by 4 bases and J by 3 bases, 4 bases remained unmatched. In this sample, this clone turned up a few times. Its antigen is unknown. All of the isolated RNA was reverse transcribed, so expressed TCRB transcripts were sequenced. Sequencing was performed with immunoSEQ multiplex PCR; in TCRdb, only in-frame clones are kept and a portion is missing. Seen here are roughly 150,000 clones, 6.5% to 8.5% observed once, and the top ten hold more than 0.5%. This chain uses TRBV4-3 with TRBJ2-5, with 8 nucleotides matching TRBD1. The sequencing sample was made of central memory CD4+ T cells from blood. This sequence was found in a young woman with type 1 diabetes. CDR3 protein: CASSRETGEETQYF. The CDR3 nucleotides are TGCGCCAGCAGCCGAGAGACAGGGGAAGAGACCCAGTACTTC.